Each of the 32 T cell receptor beta chains below was sequenced from the same sample in a study of blood T cells in healthy people across ages (dated by TCRdb to between 2014 and 2017). Libraries came from 5' RACE. Sequencing was carried out with an Illumina HiSeq 2500. A second PCR of about 7 to 12 cycles was run with a J-beta primer mix and a sample-barcoded 5' primer. TCRdb took the public reads, trimmed them with fastp at Q25, ran MiXCR for clone calling and kept in-frame beta chains. Identical CDR3 protein sequences are pooled into one entry, listed with their most common genes and DNA. Present in this sample are approximately 1,000,000 distinct CDR3 sequences, 35% to 40% of which were seen just once. Over 10% of the sample is taken by the ten largest. Input material: blood. Source of these receptors: a man younger than 35 in good health.

The rearrangement uses TRBV7-3 and TRBJ1-1; D might be TRBD1 (6 bases). The germline gives CDR1 SGHTA, CDR2 FQGTGA. Trimming shortened V by 6 bases and J by 3 bases, and 14 bases separated the two germline ends. This CDR3 has 14 residues. The CDR3 protein is CASSLRGSYTEAFF. CDR3 in DNA: TGTGCCAGCAGTCTCAGGGGCTCGTACACTGAAGCTTTCTTT.

The chain carries TRBV5-5 and TRBJ1-4; 9 bases line up with TRBD1. V trimming: 2 bases; J trimming: 5 bases; junction bases outside the gene matches: 7. Germline-derived CDR1 and CDR2 are SGHKS and YYEKEE (reference sequence). The CDR3 spans 16 residues. Here the CDR3 reads CASSLLGGQGNEKLFF. The CDR3 DNA reads as TGTGCCAGCAGCTTATTAGGGGGACAGGGAAATGAAAAACTGTTTTTT.

CDR3 in DNA: TGTGCCAGCAGTGCAACAGGGGTAGGCTACAATGAGCAGTTCTTC. Translated: CASSATGVGYNEQFF. The rearrangement uses TRBV6-1 and TRBJ2-1; 7 bases map to TRBD1. The V gene's germline CDR1 is MNHNS and CDR2 SASEGT. Trimming cost V 4 bases and J 3 bases; bases outside gene matches: 6. The CDR3 sequence is 15 residues long.

V is TRBV6-2 or TRBV6-3 and J is TRBJ2-3, with D uncertain. Trimming cost V 5 bases and J 6 bases, with 21 bases left between them. This CDR3 spans 16 amino acids. Germline V CDR1 and CDR2: MNHEY, SVGEGT. CDR3 in DNA: TGTGCCAGCAGTCCTCTCGACGAAGTCTTTGGGGATACGCAGTATTTT. Amino acid sequence: CASSPLDEVFGDTQYF.

The chain couples TRBV4-3 to TRBJ1-5; TRBD1 is a possible D gene (6 bases). Trimming shortened V by 7 bases and J by 0 bases, and 19 bases separated the two germline ends. In germline, CDR1 is LGHNA, CDR2 YSLEER. This CDR3 region has 17 residues. The CDR3 DNA sequence: TGCGCCAGCACCAGAATAACAAGGGGGTATAGCAATCAGCCCCAGCATTTT. Translated: CASTRITRGYSNQPQHF.

The chain carries TRBV9 and TRBJ2-7; 14 bases align to TRBD2. The CDR3 extends over 16 amino acids. Germline CDR1 is SGDLS and CDR2 is YYNGEE. J lost 10 bases, V lost 4 bases, and 13 bases had no gene match. CDR3 region: CASSLGLAGGKDTQYF. The DNA of the CDR3 is TGTGCCAGCAGCCTCGGACTAGCGGGGGGTAAAGACACCCAGTACTTC.

The chain has TRBV7-9 and TRBJ2-3; 10 bases line up with TRBD1. Germline loops: CDR1 SEHNR, CDR2 FQNEAQ (reference sequence). This CDR3 comprises 18 residues. Trimming cost V 0 bases and J 0 bases; bases outside gene matches: 6. The CDR3 DNA is TGTGCCAGCAGCTTAGCGGGACAGGGGCGAATTAGCACAGATACGCAGTATTTT. Translation: CASSLAGQGRISTDTQYF.

The V gene is TRBV6-4, the J gene TRBJ2-3; 7 bases are a match to TRBD2. Germline CDR1 is MRHNA and CDR2 is SNTAGT. CDR3 length: 15 residues. V shed 6 bases and J 0 bases; nucleotides not matched to a gene: 6. CDR3 nucleotides: TGTGCCAGCAGCTTTCTAGCGGATAGCACAGATACGCAGTATTTT. It is translated as CASSFLADSTDTQYF.

This clonotype was detected only a few times. The V gene is TRBV7-2, the J gene TRBJ1-1; 7 nucleotides line up with TRBD1. J gave up 11 bases and V 3 bases, and 9 bases lay outside the gene matches. The CDR3 has 13 residues. CDR1 and CDR2 (germline): SGHTA, FQGNSA. The CDR3 DNA reads TGTGCCAGCAGCTTTAAGGGGGCCGGAACGGCTTTCTTT. It translates to CASSFKGAGTAFF.

The chain combines TRBV12-5 with TRBJ1-2; D unclear. The CDR3 loop spans 14 amino acids. Germline CDR1 and CDR2: LGHNT and FRNRAP. The V gene lost 6 bases and the J gene lost 2 bases, with 13 bases spanning the gap. The CDR3 DNA is TGTGCTAGTGGCCCTAGGGAGTGGAACTATGGCTACACCTTC. The encoded protein is CASGPREWNYGYTF.

This clonotype was seen more than once but under ten times. V gene TRBV4-1 combines with J gene TRBJ2-3; 10 bases line up with TRBD2. Unmatched junction bases numbered 5, after V lost 0 bases and J lost 2 bases. Germline CDR1 reads MGHRA; CDR2 reads YSYEKL. The CDR3 runs 17 residues. CDR3 loop: CASSQDNSGGNTDTQYF. The CDR3 nucleotides are TGCGCCAGCAGCCAAGATAATAGCGGGGGGAACACAGATACGCAGTATTTT.

This clonotype was found many times. The CDR3 protein is CASSLRTDPWSYNEQFF. The CDR3 nucleotides read TGCGCCAGCAGCCTTCGGACAGACCCGTGGTCTTACAATGAGCAGTTCTTC. This chain links TRBV4-3 with TRBJ2-1; the D gene is possibly TRBD1 (6 bases). CDR3 length equals 17 residues. V was clipped by 4 bases and J by 4 bases, with 20 bases between them. CDR1 is LGHNA and CDR2 is YSLEER in the germline V gene.

This chain joins TRBV12-5 and TRBJ2-1, with D tentatively TRBD1 (6 bases). Trimming stripped 1 base from V and 6 bases from J, with 13 bases between. Germline CDR1 is LGHNT and CDR2 is FRNRAP. The length of the CDR3 is 15 residues. The CDR3 is CASGLEAGVGNEQFF. CDR3 sequence (DNA): TGTGCTAGTGGTTTGGAGGCAGGGGTGGGCAATGAGCAGTTCTTC.

This chain links TRBV6-5 with TRBJ1-5; D is undetermined. The CDR3 has 15 amino acids. Germline V gives CDR1 MNHEY, CDR2 SVGAGI. Trimming took 5 bases from V and 4 from J, leaving 15 bases between them. The CDR3, as DNA: TGTGCCAGCAGTACGTCCGGGGTAGGGAATCAGCCCCAGCATTTT. Translated: CASSTSGVGNQPQHF.

The rearrangement uses TRBV2 and TRBJ2-5; D perhaps matches TRBD2 (6 bases). Between the trimmed V and J ends, which lost 1 base and 0 bases, there was a span of 9 bases. CDR1 is SNHLY, CDR2 FYNNEI, per germline. The CDR3 spans 15 residues. Here the CDR3 DNA reads TGTGCCAGCAGTGAAGGGGGGGACTACCAAGAGACCCAGTACTTC. It yields the protein CASSEGGDYQETQYF. The variable domain in full, with the rest retrieved from reference TRBV2 and TRBJ2-5, is EPEVTQTPSHQVTQMGQEVILRCVPISNHLYFYWYRQILGQKVEFLVSFYNNEISEKSEIFDDQFSVERPDGSNFTLKIRSTKLEDSAMYFCASSEGGDYQETQYFGPGTRLLVL.

The CDR3 nucleotides are TGCAGCTCCATAACAGGGGACGACAATGAGCAGTACTTC. Translated: CSSITGDDNEQYF. V is TRBV29-1 and J is TRBJ2-5, with 7 positions matching TRBD1. The CDR3 consists of 13 residues. Germline CDR1 SQVTM, CDR2 ANQGSEA. V lost 8 bases, J lost 11 bases, and 17 bases stayed unmatched.

The chain uses TRBV6-2 or TRBV6-3 and TRBJ2-4; the match to TRBD1 covers 8 bases. The DNA end is more similar to TRBJ2-7, so the J call may be wrong. Germline loops: CDR1 MNHEY, CDR2 SVGEGT. This CDR3 is 15 amino acids long. The CDR3 loop is CASLSIGQGVGEQYF. The CDR3 nucleotides read TGTGCCAGCCTCTCCATTGGACAGGGTGTCGGCGAGCAGTACTTC.

This chain joins TRBV13 and TRBJ2-1; D gene unclear. V was clipped by 5 bases and J by 8 bases, with 13 bases between them. There are 13 residues in the CDR3. Germline lookup yields CDR1 PRHDT and CDR2 FYEKMQ (reference sequence). The CDR3 DNA reads TGTGCCAGCAGCCCGAGTCAACGTTATGAGCAGTTCTTC. Its protein product is CASSPSQRYEQFF.

The genes are TRBV12-3 or TRBV12-4 and TRBJ1-2; 7 bases are shared with TRBD1. This CDR3 is 13 amino acids long. Germline trimming cut 6 bases from V and 7 bases from J; bases unmatched to any gene: 8. CDR3 sequence reads: CASRGGRGSGYTF. CDR3 nucleotides: TGTGCCAGCAGAGGTGGCAGGGGGTCTGGCTACACCTTC.

Only one count was recorded for this clonotype. CDR3 loop: CASSLNRDNSPLHF. For the CDR3, the DNA is TGTGCCAGCAGTCTTAACCGGGACAATTCACCCCTCCACTTT. The V and J genes are TRBV27 and TRBJ1-6; tentative D call: TRBD1 (5 bases). In germline, CDR1 is MNHEY, CDR2 SMNVEV (reference sequence). Trimming shortened V by 5 bases and J by 7 bases, and 12 bases separated the two germline ends. CDR3 length: 14 amino acids.

This chain links TRBV20-1 with TRBJ2-3; D unclear. This CDR3 is 14 amino acids long. Looked up from germline, CDR1 is DFQATT and CDR2 is SNEGSKA (reference sequence). Trimming stripped 0 bases from V and 1 base from J, with 8 bases between. The CDR3 DNA reads TGCAGTGCTAGAGATCCCGATCGCACAGATACGCAGTATTTT. It encodes CSARDPDRTDTQYF.

This clonotype was recorded a few times. This chain connects TRBV29-1 to TRBJ2-1; TRBD2 matches at 9 bases. The germline V gene has CDR1 SQVTM and CDR2 ANQGSEA. CDR3 length: 13 amino acids. Losses at the gene ends were 8 bases for V and 4 bases for J; bases not matched to a gene: 6. CDR3 nucleotide sequence: TGCAGCTTGCGGGGGGGCCATTACAATGAGCAGTTCTTC. It codes for CSLRGGHYNEQFF.

V gene TRBV5-6 combines with J gene TRBJ1-2, with 8 bases fitting TRBD1. With V trimmed by 6 bases and J by 4 bases, 8 bases remained unmatched. The CDR3 is made up of 14 amino acids. CDR1 SGHDT and CDR2 YYEEEE come from the germline V gene. The CDR3 region is CASNYGQGIYGYTF. In nucleotides, the CDR3 is TGTGCCAGCAACTACGGACAGGGAATCTATGGCTACACCTTC.

The rearrangement links TRBV5-6 to TRBJ1-5; D is possibly TRBD1 (6 bases). The germline gives CDR1 SGHDT, CDR2 YYEEEE. The ends were cut back, 2 bases at V and 1 base at J, with 13 bases in the middle. This CDR3 spans 16 amino acids. The CDR3 region is CASSLMTDRSNQPQHF. The DNA of the CDR3 is TGTGCCAGCAGCTTAATGACCGACAGGAGCAATCAGCCCCAGCATTTT.

With regard to this clonotype: Relative to the germline gene, one junction end is altered; a read error may explain this. This rearrangement joins TRBV15 to TRBJ2-5; D is perhaps TRBD2 (5 bases). Judging by the DNA end, TRBJ2-7 fits better; the J call may be wrong. The CDR3 runs 17 residues. Germline V gene data show CDR1 as LNHNV and CDR2 as YYDKDF (reference sequence). CDR3: CATGRDFRGFLSYEQYF. CDR3 nucleotides: TGTGCCACCGGCAGAGATTTTAGAGGGTTTTTATCCTACGAGCAGTACTTC.

This clonotype was detected only once. The rearrangement links TRBV4-3 to TRBJ1-4; 7 bases fit TRBD1. The V gene's germline CDR1 is LGHNA and CDR2 YSLEER. V was clipped by 7 bases and J by 3 bases; unmatched bases: 14. The CDR3 is made up of 17 amino acids. Here the CDR3 reads CASTSRRAGGANEKLFF. CDR3 in DNA: TGCGCCAGCACCTCAAGGAGGGCAGGGGGTGCTAATGAAAAACTGTTTTTT.

Concerning this clonotype itself: A read error may be the cause here, since a much bigger clone is one base away. The V gene is TRBV5-1, the J gene TRBJ2-1, with TRBD2 matching 9 bases. CDR3 length: 15 amino acids. Germline CDR1 is SGHRS and CDR2 is YFSETQ. CDR3 bases: TGCGCCAGCAAAGAGGCGGGGGGGTCCTACGATGAGCAGTTCTTC. It yields the protein CASKEAGGSYDEQFF.

The table lists this clonotype with a few counts. V usage is TRBV6-1 and J usage is TRBJ2-7; 8 bases line up with TRBD1. This CDR3 has 15 amino acids. Losses at the gene ends were 6 bases for V and 4 bases for J; bases not matched to a gene: 11. Germline CDR1 and CDR2: MNHNS and SASEGT. The CDR3, as DNA: TGTGCCAGCAGGCCTAAAGGACAGGGCGTATACGAGCAGTACTTC. Amino acid sequence: CASRPKGQGVYEQYF.

The rearrangement joins TRBV10-3 to TRBJ1-1, with 9 bases identical to TRBD1. The CDR3 consists of 16 residues. J lost 1 base, V lost 4 bases, and 7 bases had no gene match. The germline gives CDR1 ENHRY, CDR2 SYGVKD. The CDR3 loop reads CAISAGTGSQNTEAFF. The CDR3 region has the DNA TGTGCCATCAGTGCGGGGACAGGGTCACAGAACACTGAAGCTTTCTTT.

This clonotype has just one count. The chain links TRBV11-2 to TRBJ2-2; D gene ambiguous. This CDR3 spans 13 amino acids. Trimming took off 7 bases at V and 6 bases at J, with 12 bases between the two ends. Germline lookup yields CDR1 SGHAT and CDR2 FQNNGV. The CDR3 region has the DNA TGTGCCAGCACCCAAGGGAATCCCGGGGAGCTGTTTTTT. Its protein product is CASTQGNPGELFF. Based on the CDR3 plus reference TRBV11-2 and TRBJ2-2, the full variable domain is EAGVAQSPRYKIIEKRQSVAFWCNPISGHATLYWYQQILGQGPKLLIQFQNNGVVDDSQLPKDRFSAERLKGVDSTLKIQPAKLEDSAVYLCASTQGNPGELFFGEGSRLTVL.

This chain uses TRBV5-1 with TRBJ2-1; D is tentatively TRBD1 or TRBD2 (5 bases each). The germline V and J ends were trimmed by 6 bases and 10 bases, with 17 bases remaining between them. CDR1 and CDR2 (germline): SGHRS, YFSETQ. This CDR3 comprises 13 residues. In nucleotides, the CDR3 is TGCGCCAGCATTTCCCGCCGGGACCCAGAGCAGTTCTTC. Its protein is CASISRRDPEQFF.

This clonotype occurred a few times. The rearrangement uses TRBV20-1 and TRBJ2-3, with D unresolved. Trimming took off 0 bases at V and 2 bases at J, with 12 bases between the two ends. Per the germline V gene, CDR1 is DFQATT and CDR2 is SNEGSKA (reference sequence). The CDR3 runs to 15 residues. The CDR3 DNA reads as TGCAGTGCTAGAGATCCGGGTCCCGCCACAGATACGCAGTATTTT. Its protein product is CSARDPGPATDTQYF.